The 25 T cell receptor beta chains below come from one sample, sequenced in a study of blood T cell repertoires in COVID-19. Sequencing used immunoSEQ multiplex PCR; TCRdb keeps in-frame clones, though not all of them. The repertoire holds some 80,000 clones, with around 90% as singletons. What was sequenced was peripheral blood. Receptors originate from a woman aged 80 or older with acute or convalescent COVID-19.

This rearrangement joins TRBV24-1 to TRBJ2-5; TRBD2 matches at 12 bases. With 3 bases clipped from V and 4 bases from J, the junction kept 5 bases outside the gene matches. Per the germline V gene, CDR1 is KGHDR and CDR2 is SFDVKD. The CDR3 contains 16 residues. The CDR3 reads CATSDNLAGGIETQYF. In DNA, the CDR3 is TGTGCCACCAGTGATAATCTAGCGGGAGGGATAGAGACCCAGTACTTC.

The chain employs TRBV6-1 and TRBJ2-7; 7 bases fit TRBD1. Losses at the gene ends were 3 bases for V and 2 bases for J; bases not matched to a gene: 4. There are 14 residues in the CDR3. The germline gives CDR1 MNHNS, CDR2 SASEGT. CDR3 coding DNA: TGTGCCAGCAGTGATCGTACAGGGGCCTACGAGCAGTACTTC. It translates to CASSDRTGAYEQYF.

The chain employs TRBV4-2 and TRBJ2-3; 12 positions agree with TRBD2. The CDR3 extends over 18 amino acids. Germline V CDR1 and CDR2: LGHNA, YNFKEQ. Germline trimming cut 1 base from V and 1 base from J; bases unmatched to any gene: 6. Written as DNA, the CDR3 is TGTGCCAGCAGCCAAGGGATCTCTAGCGGGGGGGGCACAGATACGCAGTATTTT. It encodes CASSQGISSGGGTDTQYF.

V is TRBV3-1 (or the pseudogene TRBV3-2) and J is TRBJ2-7; D is perhaps TRBD1 (6 bases). V dropped 0 bases and J dropped 6 bases, with 15 bases sitting between them. The CDR3 extends over 15 amino acids. CDR1 and CDR2 (germline): LGHDT, YNNKEL (reference sequence). In nucleotides, the CDR3 is TGTGCCAGCAGCCAAGATAACCAGGGGAAGGGCGAGCAGTACTTC. Its protein is CASSQDNQGKGEQYF.

Written as DNA, the CDR3 is TGTGCCAGCTGCAGGGGCCTCGACACTGAAGCTTTCTTT. It codes for CASCRGLDTEAFF. The genes are TRBV28 and TRBJ1-1, with a weak D call TRBD1 (6 bases). The CDR3 totals 13 residues. V lost 8 bases and J lost 3, with 13 bases in between. Germline CDR1 is MDHEN and CDR2 is SYDVKM.

The rearrangement uses TRBV5-1 and TRBJ2-2; tentatively, D is TRBD2 (7 bases). Germline V lookup: CDR1 SGHRS, CDR2 YFSETQ. With 1 base removed from V and 7 bases from J, the gap between germline ends came to 14 bases. This CDR3 contains 15 residues. The CDR3 region is CASSLSGGANGELFF. The CDR3 DNA reads TGCGCCAGCAGCTTGTCGGGGGGCGCAAACGGGGAGCTGTTTTTT.

The rearrangement links TRBV5-4 to TRBJ2-1, with 9 bases identical to TRBD2. Germline CDR1 SGHNT, CDR2 YYREEE (reference sequence). V trimming: 6 bases; J trimming: 9 bases; junction bases outside the gene matches: 16. CDR3 length: 16 residues. The CDR3 is CASNPFGMAGGVEQFF. As DNA, the CDR3 is TGTGCCAGCAACCCCTTTGGTATGGCGGGGGGGGTTGAGCAGTTCTTC.

This sequence joins TRBV28 and TRBJ2-1; D gene ambiguous. The CDR3 is made up of 12 amino acids. Between the trimmed V and J ends, which lost 3 bases and 7 bases, there was a span of 7 bases. Germline assignment: CDR1 MDHEN and CDR2 SYDVKM. The CDR3 loop is CASSFYGNEQFF. The CDR3 nucleotides are TGTGCCAGCAGTTTCTACGGGAATGAGCAGTTCTTC.

The J gene is TRBJ2-5, the V gene TRBV19, with a weak D call TRBD2 (5 bases). Germline-derived CDR1 and CDR2 are LNHDA and SQIVND (reference sequence). The CDR3 totals 15 residues. The V end was cut by 5 bases, the J end by 5 bases, with 18 bases between. CDR3 loop: CASSFGAARTETQYF. CDR3 nucleotides: TGTGCCAGTAGTTTTGGAGCGGCTCGTACGGAGACCCAGTACTTC. Together with reference TRBV19 and TRBJ2-5, the CDR3 gives the full variable domain: DGGITQSPKYLFRKEGQNVTLSCEQNLNHDAMYWYRQDPGQGLRLIYYSQIVNDFQKGDIAEGYSVSREKKESFPLTVTSAQKNPTAFYLCASSFGAARTETQYFGPGTRLLVL.

V and J are TRBV7-6 and TRBJ2-5, with 7 bases fitting TRBD2. V was pared by 4 bases and J by 5 bases, with 13 bases of the junction left unmatched. Germline V CDR1 and CDR2: SGHVS, FNYEAQ. This CDR3 spans 16 amino acids. Here the CDR3 DNA reads TGTGCCAGCAGCTCAAGCGGGGTAAAAACGGCGGAGACCCAGTACTTC. Amino acid sequence: CASSSSGVKTAETQYF.

The gene calls are TRBV9 and TRBJ2-1; 7 bases align to TRBD2. Trimming cost V 0 bases and J 4 bases; bases outside gene matches: 4. The germline V gene encodes CDR1 SGDLS and CDR2 YYNGEE. This CDR3 is built from 15 residues. The CDR3 DNA reads TGTGCCAGCAGCGTAGGGCTAGCGGAATACAATGAGCAGTTCTTC. Amino acids: CASSVGLAEYNEQFF.

The chain carries TRBV27 and TRBJ1-2; a weak D match, TRBD1 (6 bases). The CDR3 is 17 amino acids. The germline gives CDR1 MNHEY, CDR2 SMNVEV (reference sequence). V dropped 0 bases and J dropped 2 bases, with 16 bases sitting between them. The CDR3 reads CASSLSIGGMGNYGYTF. The CDR3 DNA sequence: TGTGCCAGCAGTTTATCGATAGGGGGAATGGGAAACTATGGCTACACCTTC.

This clone was recorded a few times. This sequence joins TRBV6-6 and TRBJ1-3, with 7 bases identical to TRBD1. The CDR3 has 14 amino acids. V shed 2 bases, J shed 3 bases, and the junction held 1 base outside the gene matches. The germline CDR1 and CDR2 sequences are MNHNY and SVGAGI (reference sequence). The CDR3 nucleotides are TGTGCCAGCAGTTACAGGGACAGTGGAAACACCATATATTTT. This codes for CASSYRDSGNTIYF.

J is TRBJ2-1 and V is TRBV5-1; 12 bases align to TRBD2. This CDR3 has 15 residues. Trimming removed 4 bases from V and 8 bases from J; junction bases left unmatched: 7. Germline CDR1 and CDR2: SGHRS and YFSETQ. CDR3 nucleotides: TGCGCCAGCAGCCCCACTAGCGGGGGGTTGGATGAGCAGTTCTTC. It translates to CASSPTSGGLDEQFF.

The J gene is TRBJ1-2, the V gene TRBV29-1; D possibly corresponds to TRBD1 (5 bases). The V gene's germline CDR1 is SQVTM and CDR2 ANQGSEA. The CDR3 has 12 amino acids. V was trimmed by 3 bases and J by 4 bases, leaving 9 bases between them. CDR3 in amino acids: CSVDIRGYGYTF. CDR3 in DNA: TGCAGCGTTGACATAAGGGGCTATGGCTACACCTTC.

V usage is TRBV2 and J usage is TRBJ2-7; 7 bases match TRBD1. CDR3 length equals 13 residues. Germline V CDR1 and CDR2: SNHLY, FYNNEI. With 6 bases clipped from V and 2 bases from J, the junction kept 4 bases outside the gene matches. Written as DNA, the CDR3 is TGTGCCAGCAGAGGACAGGTGACCTACGAGCAGTACTTC. Its protein is CASRGQVTYEQYF.

This chain uses TRBV3-1 (or the pseudogene TRBV3-2) with TRBJ2-7, with TRBD2 matching 8 bases. Germline values: CDR1 LGHDT, CDR2 YNNKEL (reference sequence). There are 13 residues in the CDR3. V dropped 5 bases and J dropped 2; count of bases not matched to a gene: 2. CDR3 sequence: CASSTSGPYEQYF. The CDR3 nucleotides read TGTGCCAGCAGCACTAGCGGACCCTACGAGCAGTACTTC.

The CDR3 spells CASSPQGGLANYGYTF. Here the CDR3 DNA reads TGTGCCAGCAGCCCACAGGGGGGCCTAGCTAACTATGGCTACACCTTC. The J gene is TRBJ1-2, the V gene TRBV9; 8 bases agree with TRBD1. Germline trimming cut 4 bases from V and 0 bases from J; bases unmatched to any gene: 8. The CDR3 is made up of 16 amino acids. The germline V gene encodes CDR1 SGDLS and CDR2 YYNGEE.

This chain joins TRBV7-2 and TRBJ1-2, with D unresolved. The length of the CDR3 is 12 residues. Trimming took 2 bases from V and 3 from J, leaving 4 bases between them. Germline V gives CDR1 SGHTA, CDR2 FQGNSA. The DNA for the CDR3 is TGTGCCAGCAGCTTAAACTACTATGGCTACACCTTC. It yields the protein CASSLNYYGYTF.

This rearrangement joins TRBV15 to TRBJ2-3, with 12 bases aligning to TRBD2. J lost 2 bases, V lost 1 base, and 1 base had no gene match. There are 16 residues in the CDR3. Germline V lookup: CDR1 LNHNV, CDR2 YYDKDF (reference sequence). CDR3 sequence: CATSRGLAGATDTQYF. The DNA of the CDR3 is TGTGCCACCAGCAGAGGACTAGCGGGGGCCACAGATACGCAGTATTTT.

The chain combines TRBV6-5 with TRBJ2-7; the D gene is possibly TRBD2 (5 bases). Germline V CDR1 and CDR2: MNHEY, SVGAGI. The CDR3 length is 13 residues. Deletions cut 6 bases from V and 3 bases from J, with 12 bases between. The CDR3 DNA follows: TGTGCCAGCAGGAGGGTCGACGTCTACGAGCAGTACTTC. Translation: CASRRVDVYEQYF.

The chain recombines TRBV28 with TRBJ2-7, with 9 bases aligning to TRBD2. This CDR3 region has 17 residues. Trimming cost V 3 bases and J 0 bases; bases outside gene matches: 9. Germline V gene lookup returns CDR1 MDHEN and CDR2 SYDVKM. CDR3 loop: CASSFLAGPTNSYEQYF. The CDR3 DNA sequence: TGTGCCAGCAGTTTCCTAGCGGGACCCACCAACTCCTACGAGCAGTACTTC.

J is TRBJ1-2 and V is TRBV7-2; no clear D gene. The germline V gene encodes CDR1 SGHTA and CDR2 FQGNSA. V lost 3 bases to trimming and J lost 4 bases, with 6 bases between them. This CDR3 has 12 residues. The chain's CDR3 is CASSLNSYGYTF. The CDR3 bases are TGTGCCAGCAGCTTGAACAGCTATGGCTACACCTTC.

Only one count was recorded for this clone. The chain combines TRBV6-2 or TRBV6-3 with TRBJ2-7; 8 positions agree with TRBD2. V trimming: 5 bases; J trimming: 6 bases; junction bases outside the gene matches: 6. Looked up from germline, CDR1 is MNHEY and CDR2 is SVGEGT. CDR3 size: 13 residues. The CDR3 sequence: CASSLAGVGEQYF. The CDR3 DNA sequence: TGTGCCAGCAGTCTAGCGGGTGTCGGCGAGCAGTACTTC.

This chain uses TRBV19 with TRBJ2-1; weak D call: TRBD2 (7 bases). V was trimmed by 3 bases and J by 7 bases, leaving 13 bases between them. The CDR3 is 14 residues long. Germline assignment: CDR1 LNHDA and CDR2 SQIVND (reference sequence). DNA of the CDR3: TGTGCCAGTAGTATGGGAGGGGGGCTTAATGAGCAGTTCTTC. It yields the protein CASSMGGGLNEQFF.